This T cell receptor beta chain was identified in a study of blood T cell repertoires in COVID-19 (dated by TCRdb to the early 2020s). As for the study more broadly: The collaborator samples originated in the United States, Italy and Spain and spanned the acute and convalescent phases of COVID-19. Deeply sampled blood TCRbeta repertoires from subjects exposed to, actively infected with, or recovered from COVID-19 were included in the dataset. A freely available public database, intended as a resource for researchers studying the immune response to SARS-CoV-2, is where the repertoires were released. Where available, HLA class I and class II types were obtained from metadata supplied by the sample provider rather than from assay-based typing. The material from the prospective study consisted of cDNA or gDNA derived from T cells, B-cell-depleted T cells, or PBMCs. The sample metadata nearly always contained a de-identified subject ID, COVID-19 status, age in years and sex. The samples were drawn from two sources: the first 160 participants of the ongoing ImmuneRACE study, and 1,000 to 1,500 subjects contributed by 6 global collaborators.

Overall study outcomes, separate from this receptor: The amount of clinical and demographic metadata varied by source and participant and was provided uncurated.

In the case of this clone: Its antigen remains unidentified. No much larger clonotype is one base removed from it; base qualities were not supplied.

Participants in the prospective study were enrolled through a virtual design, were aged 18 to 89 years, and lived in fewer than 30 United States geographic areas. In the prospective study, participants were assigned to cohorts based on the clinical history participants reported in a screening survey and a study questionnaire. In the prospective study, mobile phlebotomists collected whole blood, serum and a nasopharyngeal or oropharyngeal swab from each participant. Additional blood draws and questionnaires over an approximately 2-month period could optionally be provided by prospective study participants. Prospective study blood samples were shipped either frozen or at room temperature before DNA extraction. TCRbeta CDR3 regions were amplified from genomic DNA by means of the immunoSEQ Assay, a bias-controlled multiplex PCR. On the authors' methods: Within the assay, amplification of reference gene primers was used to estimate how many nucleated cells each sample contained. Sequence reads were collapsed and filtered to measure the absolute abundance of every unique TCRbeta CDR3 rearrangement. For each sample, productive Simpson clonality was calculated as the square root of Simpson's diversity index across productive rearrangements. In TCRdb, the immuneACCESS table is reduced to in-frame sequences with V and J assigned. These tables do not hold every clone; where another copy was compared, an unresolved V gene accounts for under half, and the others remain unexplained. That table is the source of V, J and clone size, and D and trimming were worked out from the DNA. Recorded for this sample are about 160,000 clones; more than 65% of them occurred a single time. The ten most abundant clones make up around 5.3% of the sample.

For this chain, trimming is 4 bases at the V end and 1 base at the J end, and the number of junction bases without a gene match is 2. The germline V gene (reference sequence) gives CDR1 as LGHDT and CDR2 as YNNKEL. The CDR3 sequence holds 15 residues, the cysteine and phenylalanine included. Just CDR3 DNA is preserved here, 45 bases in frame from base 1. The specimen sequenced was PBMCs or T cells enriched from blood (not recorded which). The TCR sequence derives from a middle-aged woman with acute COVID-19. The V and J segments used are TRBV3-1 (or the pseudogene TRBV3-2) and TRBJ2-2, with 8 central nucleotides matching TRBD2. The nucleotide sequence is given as TGTGCCAGCAGCCTAGCGGGGTTGAACACCGGGGAGCTGTTTTTT. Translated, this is CASSLAGLNTGELFF.